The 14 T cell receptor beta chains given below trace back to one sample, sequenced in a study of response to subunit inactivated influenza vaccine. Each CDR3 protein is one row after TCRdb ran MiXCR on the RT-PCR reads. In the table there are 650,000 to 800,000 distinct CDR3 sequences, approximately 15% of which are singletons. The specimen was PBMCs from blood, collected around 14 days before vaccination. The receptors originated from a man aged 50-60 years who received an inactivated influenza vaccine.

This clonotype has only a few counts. CDR3 amino acids: CASSSLGLERGEQFF. CDR3 in DNA: TGTGCCAGCAGCTCGCTGGGGCTGGAGAGGGGTGAGCAGTTCTTC. The chain links TRBV7-9 to TRBJ2-1; D is possibly TRBD1 or TRBD2 (5 bases each). V was clipped by 4 bases and J by 9 bases, with 19 bases between them. The CDR3 contains 15 residues. Germline CDR1 and CDR2: SEHNR and FQNEAQ (reference sequence).

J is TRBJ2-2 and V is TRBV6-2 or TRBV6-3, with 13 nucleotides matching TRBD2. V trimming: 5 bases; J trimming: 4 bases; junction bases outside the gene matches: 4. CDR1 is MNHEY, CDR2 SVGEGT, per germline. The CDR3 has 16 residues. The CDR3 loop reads CASSRLAGGLTGELFF. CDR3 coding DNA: TGTGCCAGCAGTCGACTAGCGGGGGGCCTCACCGGGGAGCTGTTTTTT.

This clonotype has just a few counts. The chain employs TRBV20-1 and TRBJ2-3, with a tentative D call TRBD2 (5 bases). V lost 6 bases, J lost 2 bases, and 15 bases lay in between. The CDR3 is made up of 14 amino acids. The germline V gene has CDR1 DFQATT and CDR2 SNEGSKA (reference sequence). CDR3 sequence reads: CSARSGLDTDTQYF. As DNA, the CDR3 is TGCAGTGCCCGTTCCGGACTCGACACAGATACGCAGTATTTT.

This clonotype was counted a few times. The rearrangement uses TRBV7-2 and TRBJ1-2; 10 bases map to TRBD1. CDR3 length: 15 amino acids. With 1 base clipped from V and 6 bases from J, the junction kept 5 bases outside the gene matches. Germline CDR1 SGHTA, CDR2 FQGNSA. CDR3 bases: TGTGCCAGCAGCTTAGATCGGACAGGGGGAGATGGCTACACCTTC. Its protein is CASSLDRTGGDGYTF.

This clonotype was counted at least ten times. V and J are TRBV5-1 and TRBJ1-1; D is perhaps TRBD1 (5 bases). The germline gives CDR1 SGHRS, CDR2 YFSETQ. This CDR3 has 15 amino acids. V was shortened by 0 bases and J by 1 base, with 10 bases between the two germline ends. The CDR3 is CASSLAGASNTEAFF. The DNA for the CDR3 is TGCGCCAGCAGCTTGGCCGGGGCTTCGAACACTGAAGCTTTCTTT.

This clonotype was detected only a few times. The CDR3 coding sequence is TGCAGCGTTGAGGATTTAGGGGGAACGCAGTATTTT. Protein sequence: CSVEDLGGTQYF. This chain links TRBV29-1 with TRBJ2-3; TRBD1 might be the D (6 bases). Germline CDR1 is SQVTM and CDR2 is ANQGSEA. The CDR3 is 12 amino acids. The V end lost 3 bases, the J end lost 9 bases, and 13 bases lay between the germline ends.

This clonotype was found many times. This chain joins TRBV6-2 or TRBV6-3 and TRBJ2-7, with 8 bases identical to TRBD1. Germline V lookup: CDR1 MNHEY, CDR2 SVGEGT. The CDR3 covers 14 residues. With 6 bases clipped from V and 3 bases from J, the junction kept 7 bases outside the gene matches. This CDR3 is CASRTGVGLYEQYF. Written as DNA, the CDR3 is TGTGCCAGCAGGACAGGGGTTGGTCTCTACGAGCAGTACTTC.

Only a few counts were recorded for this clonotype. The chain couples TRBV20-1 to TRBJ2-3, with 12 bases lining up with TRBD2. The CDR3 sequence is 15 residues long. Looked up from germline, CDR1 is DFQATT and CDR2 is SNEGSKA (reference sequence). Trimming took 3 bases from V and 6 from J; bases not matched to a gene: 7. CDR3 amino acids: CSASRPSGGVDTQYF. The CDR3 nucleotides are TGCAGTGCTAGCCGCCCTAGCGGGGGGGTGGATACGCAGTATTTT.

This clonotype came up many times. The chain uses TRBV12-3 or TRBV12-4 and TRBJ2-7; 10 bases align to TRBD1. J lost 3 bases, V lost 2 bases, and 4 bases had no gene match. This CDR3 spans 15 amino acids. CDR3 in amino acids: CASSLRTGGGYEQYF. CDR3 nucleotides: TGTGCCAGCAGTTTACGGACAGGGGGAGGCTACGAGCAGTACTTC.

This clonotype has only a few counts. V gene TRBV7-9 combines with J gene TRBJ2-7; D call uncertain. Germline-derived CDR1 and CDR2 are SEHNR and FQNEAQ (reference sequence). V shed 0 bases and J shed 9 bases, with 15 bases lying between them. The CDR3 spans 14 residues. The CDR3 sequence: CASSLAGPSARQYF. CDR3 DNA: TGTGCCAGCAGCTTAGCCGGACCCAGCGCCAGGCAGTACTTC.

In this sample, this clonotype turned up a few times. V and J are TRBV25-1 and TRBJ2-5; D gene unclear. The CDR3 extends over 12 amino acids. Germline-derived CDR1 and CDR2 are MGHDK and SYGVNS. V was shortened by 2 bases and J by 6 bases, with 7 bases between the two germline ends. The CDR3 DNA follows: TGTGCCAGCAGTGAAAGTTTGAAGACCCAGTACTTC. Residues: CASSESLKTQYF.

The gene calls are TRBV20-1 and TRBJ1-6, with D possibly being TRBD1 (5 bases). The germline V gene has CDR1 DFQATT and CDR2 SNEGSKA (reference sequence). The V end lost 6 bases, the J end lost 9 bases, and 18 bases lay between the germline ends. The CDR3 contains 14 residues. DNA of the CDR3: TGCAGTGCCCCCGTCGGCAGGGCCGGTTCACCCCTCCACTTT. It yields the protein CSAPVGRAGSPLHF.

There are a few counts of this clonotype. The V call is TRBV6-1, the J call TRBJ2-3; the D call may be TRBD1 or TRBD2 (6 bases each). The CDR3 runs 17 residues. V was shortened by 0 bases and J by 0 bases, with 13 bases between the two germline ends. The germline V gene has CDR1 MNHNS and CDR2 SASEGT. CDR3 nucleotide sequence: TGTGCCAGCAGTGAAGCCGGGGGCGGGGTGAGCACAGATACGCAGTATTTT. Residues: CASSEAGGGVSTDTQYF.

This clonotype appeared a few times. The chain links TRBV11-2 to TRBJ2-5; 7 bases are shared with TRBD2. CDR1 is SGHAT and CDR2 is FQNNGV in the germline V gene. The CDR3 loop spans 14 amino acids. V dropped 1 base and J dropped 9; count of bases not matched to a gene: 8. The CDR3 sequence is CASSLGTRGMPQYF. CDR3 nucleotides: TGTGCCAGCAGCTTAGGGACTAGGGGTATGCCCCAGTACTTC.